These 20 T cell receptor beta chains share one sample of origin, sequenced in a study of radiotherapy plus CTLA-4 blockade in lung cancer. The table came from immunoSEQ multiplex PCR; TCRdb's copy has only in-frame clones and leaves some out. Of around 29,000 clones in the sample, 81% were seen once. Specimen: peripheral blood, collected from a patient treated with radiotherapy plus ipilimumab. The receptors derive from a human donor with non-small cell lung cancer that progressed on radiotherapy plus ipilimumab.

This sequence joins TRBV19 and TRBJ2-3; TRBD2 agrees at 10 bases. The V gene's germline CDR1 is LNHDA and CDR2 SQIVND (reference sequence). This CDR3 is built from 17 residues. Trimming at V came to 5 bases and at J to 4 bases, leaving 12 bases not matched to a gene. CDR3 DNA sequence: TGTGCCAGTAGTGCGAGAGGGACTAGCGTTAGCCCAGATACGCAGTATTTT. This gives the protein CASSARGTSVSPDTQYF. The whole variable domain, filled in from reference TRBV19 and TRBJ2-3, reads DGGITQSPKYLFRKEGQNVTLSCEQNLNHDAMYWYRQDPGQGLRLIYYSQIVNDFQKGDIAEGYSVSREKKESFPLTVTSAQKNPTAFYLCASSARGTSVSPDTQYFGPGTRLTVL.

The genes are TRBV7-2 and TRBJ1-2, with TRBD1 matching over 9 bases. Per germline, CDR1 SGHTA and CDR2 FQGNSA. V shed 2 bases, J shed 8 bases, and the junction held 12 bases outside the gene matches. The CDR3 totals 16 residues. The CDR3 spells CASSLTRTGDLGGYTF. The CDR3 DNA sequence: TGTGCCAGCAGCTTAACCAGGACAGGGGATCTTGGAGGCTACACCTTC.

The CDR3 DNA sequence: TGTGCCAGCAGCCAGGGTGCGGGGGGGCGTACTGAAGCTTTCTTT. Encoded protein: CASSQGAGGRTEAFF. The J gene is TRBJ1-1, the V gene TRBV7-9; tentative D call: TRBD1 (6 bases). The ends were cut back, 5 bases at V and 5 bases at J, with 18 bases in the middle. Germline CDR1 SEHNR, CDR2 FQNEAQ (reference sequence). This CDR3 is 15 amino acids long.

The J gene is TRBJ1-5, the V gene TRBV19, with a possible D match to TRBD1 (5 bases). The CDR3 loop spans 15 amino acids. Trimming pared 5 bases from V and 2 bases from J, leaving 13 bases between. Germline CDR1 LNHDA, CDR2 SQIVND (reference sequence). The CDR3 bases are TGTGCCAGTAGTTGGATCGGGGGGGGCAATCAGCCCCAGCATTTT. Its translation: CASSWIGGGNQPQHF. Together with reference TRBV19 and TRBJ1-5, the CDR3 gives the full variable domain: DGGITQSPKYLFRKEGQNVTLSCEQNLNHDAMYWYRQDPGQGLRLIYYSQIVNDFQKGDIAEGYSVSREKKESFPLTVTSAQKNPTAFYLCASSWIGGGNQPQHFGDGTRLSIL.

The CDR3 loop is CASSERQGGETQYF. Written as DNA, the CDR3 is TGTGCCAGCAGTGAACGACAGGGGGGAGAGACCCAGTACTTC. The chain uses TRBV9 and TRBJ2-5; 9 bases match TRBD1. The CDR3 consists of 14 residues. With V trimmed by 5 bases and J by 4 bases, 6 bases remained unmatched. Germline V gives CDR1 SGDLS, CDR2 YYNGEE.

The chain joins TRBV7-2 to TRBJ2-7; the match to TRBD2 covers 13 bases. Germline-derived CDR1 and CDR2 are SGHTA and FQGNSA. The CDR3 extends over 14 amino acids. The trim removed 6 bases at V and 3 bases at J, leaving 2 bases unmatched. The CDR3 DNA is TGTGCCAGCAGACGACTAGCGGGGGGCTACGAGCAGTACTTC. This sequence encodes CASRRLAGGYEQYF.

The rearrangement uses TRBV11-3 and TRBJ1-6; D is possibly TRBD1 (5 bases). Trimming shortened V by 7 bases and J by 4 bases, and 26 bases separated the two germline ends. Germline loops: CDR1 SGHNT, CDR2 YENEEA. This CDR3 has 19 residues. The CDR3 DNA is TGTGCCAGCACCTTGGGCCGGGGGGATTGGGGAAAATATAATTCACCCCTCCACTTT. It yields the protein CASTLGRGDWGKYNSPLHF.

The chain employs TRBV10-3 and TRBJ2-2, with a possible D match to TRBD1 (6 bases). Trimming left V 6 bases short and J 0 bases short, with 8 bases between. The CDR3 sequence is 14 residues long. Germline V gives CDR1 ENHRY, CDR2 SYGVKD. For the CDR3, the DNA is TGTGCCATCAGAGACAGGTCGAACACCGGGGAGCTGTTTTTT. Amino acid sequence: CAIRDRSNTGELFF.

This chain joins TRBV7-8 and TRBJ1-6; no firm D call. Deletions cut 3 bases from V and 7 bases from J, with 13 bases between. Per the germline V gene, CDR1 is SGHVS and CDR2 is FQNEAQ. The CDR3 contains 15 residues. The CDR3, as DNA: TGTGCCAGCAGCTTGGTCGAGACGGGGAATTCACCCCTCCACTTT. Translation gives CASSLVETGNSPLHF.

CDR3 region: CASSLAGGGRYEQYF. CDR3 bases: TGCGCCAGCAGCTTGGCCGGGGGGGGCAGGTACGAGCAGTACTTC. The V and J genes are TRBV5-1 and TRBJ2-7; TRBD2 aligns across 8 bases. Unmatched junction bases numbered 6, after V lost 0 bases and J lost 4 bases. The CDR3 covers 15 residues. Germline assignment: CDR1 SGHRS and CDR2 YFSETQ. Full variable domain (rest looked up from reference TRBV5-1 and TRBJ2-7): KAGVTQTPRYLIKTRGQQVTLSCSPISGHRSVSWYQQTPGQGLQFLFEYFSETQRNKGNFPGRFSGRQFSNSRSEMNVSTLELGDSALYLCASSLAGGGRYEQYFGPGTRLTVT.

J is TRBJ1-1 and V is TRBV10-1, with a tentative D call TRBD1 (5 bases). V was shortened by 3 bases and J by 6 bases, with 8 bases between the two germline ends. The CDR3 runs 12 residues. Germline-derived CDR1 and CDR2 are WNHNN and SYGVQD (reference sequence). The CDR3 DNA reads TGCGCCAGCAGTGATTGGGGCTCTGAAGCTTTCTTT. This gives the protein CASSDWGSEAFF.

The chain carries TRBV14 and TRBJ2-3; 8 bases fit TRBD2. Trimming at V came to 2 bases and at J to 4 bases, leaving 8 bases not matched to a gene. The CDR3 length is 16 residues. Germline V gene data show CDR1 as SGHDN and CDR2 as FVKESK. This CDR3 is CASSQITGGHADTQYF. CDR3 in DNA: TGTGCCAGCAGCCAAATCACGGGGGGGCATGCAGATACGCAGTATTTT.

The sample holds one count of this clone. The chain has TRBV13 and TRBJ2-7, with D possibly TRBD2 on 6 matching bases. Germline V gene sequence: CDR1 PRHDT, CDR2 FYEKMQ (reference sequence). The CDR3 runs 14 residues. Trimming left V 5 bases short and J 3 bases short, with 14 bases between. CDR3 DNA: TGTGCCAGCAGCCCCGGGGGTTACTACTACGAGCAGTACTTC. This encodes CASSPGGYYYEQYF.

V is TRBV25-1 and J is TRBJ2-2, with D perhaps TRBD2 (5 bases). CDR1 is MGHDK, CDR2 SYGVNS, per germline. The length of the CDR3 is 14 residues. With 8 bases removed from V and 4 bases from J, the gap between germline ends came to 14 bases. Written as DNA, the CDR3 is TGTGCCAGCCAAAAGAGGGATTCCACCGGGGAGCTGTTTTTT. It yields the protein CASQKRDSTGELFF.

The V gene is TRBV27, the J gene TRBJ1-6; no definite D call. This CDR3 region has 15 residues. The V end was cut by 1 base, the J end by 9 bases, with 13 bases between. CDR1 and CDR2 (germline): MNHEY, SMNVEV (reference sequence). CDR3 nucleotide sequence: TGTGCCAGCAGTTTATGGTCGGGTGGAGGTTCACCCCTCCACTTT. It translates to CASSLWSGGGSPLHF.

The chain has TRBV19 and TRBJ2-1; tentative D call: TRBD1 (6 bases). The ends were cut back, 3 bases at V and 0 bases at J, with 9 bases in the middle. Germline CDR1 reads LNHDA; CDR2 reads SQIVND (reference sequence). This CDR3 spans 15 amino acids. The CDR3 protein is CASSIVDSSYNEQFF. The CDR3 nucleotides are TGTGCCAGTAGTATTGTGGACAGCTCCTACAATGAGCAGTTCTTC.

The CDR3 protein is CASSEHLGDRGGSYTF. The CDR3 DNA sequence: TGTGCCAGCAGTGAACATCTGGGGGACAGGGGTGGCAGCTACACCTTC. V gene TRBV6-1 combines with J gene TRBJ1-2; 10 nucleotides line up with TRBD1. The CDR3 contains 16 residues. The V segment lost 2 bases and the J segment 9 bases; nucleotides outside the gene matches: 12. Germline CDR1 reads MNHNS; CDR2 reads SASEGT.

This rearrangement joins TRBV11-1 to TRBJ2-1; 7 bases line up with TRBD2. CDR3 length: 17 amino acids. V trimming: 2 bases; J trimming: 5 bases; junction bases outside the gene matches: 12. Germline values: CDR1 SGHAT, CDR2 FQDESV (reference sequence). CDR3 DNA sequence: TGTGCCAGCAGCTTATATGAGGGACTAAAAAAACACAATGAGCAGTTCTTC. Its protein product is CASSLYEGLKKHNEQFF.

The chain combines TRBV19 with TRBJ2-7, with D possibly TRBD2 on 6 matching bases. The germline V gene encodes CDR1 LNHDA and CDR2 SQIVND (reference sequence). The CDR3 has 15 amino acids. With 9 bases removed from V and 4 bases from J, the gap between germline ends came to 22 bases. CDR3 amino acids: CASQGGGGAEYEQYF. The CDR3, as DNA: TGTGCCAGCCAAGGCGGCGGAGGGGCCGAGTACGAGCAGTACTTC.

The CDR3 DNA sequence: TGTGCCAGCAGTTCCGGATCAGGGGAAGTCGACGAGCAGTACTTC. Its translation: CASSSGSGEVDEQYF. J is TRBJ2-7 and V is TRBV6-6, with a weak D call TRBD1 (6 bases). The CDR3 consists of 15 residues. In germline, CDR1 is MNHNY, CDR2 SVGAGI (reference sequence). Trimming left V 4 bases short and J 5 bases short, with 18 bases between.